This TCR beta chain emerged from a study of identical twins. Template switching, a step in the protocol, added a universal primer site, and cDNA carried unique molecular identifiers. One entry per CDR3 protein, called by TCRdb with MiXCR from the 5' RACE reads. The sample includes approximately 670,000 distinct CDR3 sequences, around 6% of them seen just once. CDR3 length equals 14 residues. CDR1 and CDR2 from the germline V gene are SGHRS and YFSETQ. V was pared by 4 bases and J by 1 base, with 12 bases between. This clonotype has a handful of counts. This TCR was sampled from a man younger than 35 in good health. The chain employs TRBV5-1 and TRBJ2-7, with a weak D call TRBD2 (7 bases). Sequenced input: naive T cells sorted from blood. CDR3 nucleotide sequence: TGCGCCAGCAGCCGGGGGGCAGATTCCTACGAGCAGTACTTC. Residues: CASSRGADSYEQYF.